This T cell receptor (beta chain) was documented in a study of T cells after posttransplantation cyclophosphamide. With V trimmed by 1 base and J by 2 bases, 5 bases remained unmatched. The CDR3 consists of 16 residues. CDR1 and CDR2 (germline): SGHTA, FQGNSA. Profiling relied on immunoSEQ multiplex PCR, and the TCRdb table lists in-frame clones only, not all of them. Found here are 36,000 or so clones, no singletons; the ten largest cover 1% to 1.5%. This sequence joins TRBV7-2 and TRBJ2-3; TRBD2 agrees at 8 bases. This receptor was obtained from a girl aged 5 to 17 in good health, CMV-negative, and a related stem cell transplant donor. Source material: PBMCs. CDR3 nucleotides: TGTGCCAGCAGCTTAGACGCGGGGGGCCCCACAGATACGCAGTATTTT. This gives the protein CASSLDAGGPTDTQYF.